This T cell receptor (beta chain) was sequenced during a study of T cells after yellow fever vaccination. One entry per CDR3 protein results from TCRdb running MiXCR on the 5' RACE reads. The data show a few hundred thousand distinct CDR3 sequences, 3% to 4.5% seen once. Study outcomes and limitations: A weaker secondary response peaked on day 5, the primary on day 15.

A note on this clonotype: Its antigen is still unknown.

The source of this sequence is a man aged 18 to 30 who received the YFV17D yellow fever vaccine. The specimen was PBMCs, collected 5 days after the yellow fever booster vaccination.

CDR3 bases: TGTGCCTGGGGAGAACAGGGGACCCACGAGCAGTACTTC. It is translated as CAWGEQGTHEQYF. The chain carries TRBV30 and TRBJ2-7, with 7 bases that match TRBD1. The germline V gene encodes CDR1 GTSNPN and CDR2 SVGIG (reference sequence). The V segment lost 5 bases and the J segment 5 bases; nucleotides outside the gene matches: 9. The CDR3 has 13 amino acids.